Presented here are 5 T cell receptor beta chains from one specimen sequenced in a study of identical twins. TCRdb re-analysed the 5' RACE reads in MiXCR, keeping a single row per CDR3 protein. The data show 400,000 to 550,000 distinct CDR3 sequences, less than 25% seen once. These data are also associated with another study on T cells expressing NK-cell markers.

Sequenced: CD4+ T cells sorted from blood. These TCRs come from a woman aged 18-29 years in good health.

This clonotype was recorded a few times. The V and J genes are TRBV20-1 and TRBJ2-5; D gene ambiguous. V was trimmed by 0 bases and J by 5 bases, leaving 13 bases between them. This CDR3 is 14 amino acids long. Per the germline V gene, CDR1 is DFQATT and CDR2 is SNEGSKA (reference sequence). The CDR3: CSARDVTLLETQYF. The CDR3 DNA is TGCAGTGCTAGAGATGTTACCCTCCTGGAGACCCAGTACTTC.

This clonotype was recorded a few times. V usage is TRBV11-2 and J usage is TRBJ1-2, with D possibly matching TRBD1 (6 bases). Germline-derived CDR1 and CDR2 are SGHAT and FQNNGV. Trimming took 5 bases from V and 0 from J, leaving 13 bases between them. The CDR3 has 15 amino acids. The DNA for the CDR3 is TGTGCCAGCAGCCCGCGGACAGTGCCTAACTATGGCTACACCTTC. Its translation: CASSPRTVPNYGYTF.

This clonotype has just a few counts. In nucleotides, the CDR3 is TGCAGTGCTAGGGCAAGACCCAACTCCTACAATGAGCAGTTCTTC. Amino acids: CSARARPNSYNEQFF. The rearrangement joins TRBV20-1 to TRBJ2-1; unclear D gene. Germline lookup yields CDR1 DFQATT and CDR2 SNEGSKA (reference sequence). V lost 3 bases and J 0 bases, leaving 12 bases between the germline ends. The CDR3 covers 15 residues.

This rearrangement joins TRBV5-1 to TRBJ2-7, with 7 bases aligning to TRBD1. Germline CDR1 SGHRS, CDR2 YFSETQ. The ends lost 4 bases at V and 4 bases at J; junction bases unmatched: 8. This CDR3 contains 14 residues. CDR3 protein: CASSVGTVVYEQYF. The CDR3 DNA is TGCGCCAGCAGCGTCGGGACAGTGGTGTACGAGCAGTACTTC. Variable domain in full (rest from reference TRBV5-1 and TRBJ2-7): KAGVTQTPRYLIKTRGQQVTLSCSPISGHRSVSWYQQTPGQGLQFLFEYFSETQRNKGNFPGRFSGRQFSNSRSEMNVSTLELGDSALYLCASSVGTVVYEQYFGPGTRLTVT.

This chain links TRBV20-1 with TRBJ2-7; 7 positions match TRBD1. V shed 6 bases and J 2 bases; nucleotides not matched to a gene: 7. Germline-derived CDR1 and CDR2 are DFQATT and SNEGSKA (reference sequence). The CDR3 totals 13 residues. Written as DNA, the CDR3 is TGCAGTGCCGTCCTGACAGGGACCTACGAGCAGTACTTC. Translated: CSAVLTGTYEQYF.